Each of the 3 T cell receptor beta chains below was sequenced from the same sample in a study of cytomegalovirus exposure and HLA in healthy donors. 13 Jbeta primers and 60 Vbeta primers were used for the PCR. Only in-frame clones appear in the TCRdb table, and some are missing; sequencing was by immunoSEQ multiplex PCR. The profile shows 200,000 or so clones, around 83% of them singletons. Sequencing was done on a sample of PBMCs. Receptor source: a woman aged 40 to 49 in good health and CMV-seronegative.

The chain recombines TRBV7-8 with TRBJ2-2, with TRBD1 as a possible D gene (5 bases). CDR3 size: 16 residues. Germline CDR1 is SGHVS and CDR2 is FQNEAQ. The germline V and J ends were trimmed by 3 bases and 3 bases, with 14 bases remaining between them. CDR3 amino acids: CASSLTGREDTGELFF. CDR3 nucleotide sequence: TGTGCCAGCAGCTTGACGGGCAGGGAAGACACCGGGGAGCTGTTTTTT.

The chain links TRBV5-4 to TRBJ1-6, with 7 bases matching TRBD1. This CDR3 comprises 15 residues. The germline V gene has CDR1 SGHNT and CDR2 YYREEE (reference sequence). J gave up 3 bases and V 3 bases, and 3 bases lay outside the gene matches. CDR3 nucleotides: TGTGCCAGCAGCTCAGGGGGGAGCTATAATTCACCCCTCCACTTT. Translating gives CASSSGGSYNSPLHF. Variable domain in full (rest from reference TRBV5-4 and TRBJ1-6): ETGVTQSPTHLIKTRGQQVTLRCSSQSGHNTVSWYQQALGQGPQFIFQYYREEENGRGNFPPRFSGLQFPNYSSELNVNALELDDSALYLCASSSGGSYNSPLHFGNGTRLTVT.

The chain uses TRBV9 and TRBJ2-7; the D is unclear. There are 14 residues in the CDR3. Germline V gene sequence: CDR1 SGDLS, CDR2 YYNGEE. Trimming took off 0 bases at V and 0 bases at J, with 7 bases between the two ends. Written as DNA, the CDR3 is TGTGCCAGCAGCGTAGGTAAGAGCTCCTACGAGCAGTACTTC. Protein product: CASSVGKSSYEQYF.